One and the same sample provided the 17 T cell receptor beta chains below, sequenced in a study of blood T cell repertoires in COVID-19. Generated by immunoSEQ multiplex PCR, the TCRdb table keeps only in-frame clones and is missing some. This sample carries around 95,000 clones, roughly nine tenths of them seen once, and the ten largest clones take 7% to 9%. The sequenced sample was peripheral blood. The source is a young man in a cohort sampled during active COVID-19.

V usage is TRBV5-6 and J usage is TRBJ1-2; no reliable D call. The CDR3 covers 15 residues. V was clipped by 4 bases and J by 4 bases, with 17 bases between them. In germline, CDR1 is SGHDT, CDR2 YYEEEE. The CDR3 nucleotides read TGTGCCAGCAGCGGCCTTAGCGGGTACGCCTATGGCTACACCTTC. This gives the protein CASSGLSGYAYGYTF.

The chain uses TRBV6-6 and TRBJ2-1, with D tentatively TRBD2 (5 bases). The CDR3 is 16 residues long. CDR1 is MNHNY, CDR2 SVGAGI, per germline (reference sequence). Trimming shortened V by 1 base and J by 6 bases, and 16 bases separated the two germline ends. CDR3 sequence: CASSYLVIFRGNEQFF. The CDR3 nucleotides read TGTGCCAGCAGTTACTTGGTCATCTTTCGGGGCAATGAGCAGTTCTTC.

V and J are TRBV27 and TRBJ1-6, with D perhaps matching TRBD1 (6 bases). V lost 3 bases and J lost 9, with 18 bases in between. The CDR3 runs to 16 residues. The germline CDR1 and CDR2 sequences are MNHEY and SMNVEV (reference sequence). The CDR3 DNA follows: TGTGCCAGCAGTTTGTCCACCACAGGGTTGAGTTCACCCCTCCACTTT. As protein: CASSLSTTGLSSPLHF.

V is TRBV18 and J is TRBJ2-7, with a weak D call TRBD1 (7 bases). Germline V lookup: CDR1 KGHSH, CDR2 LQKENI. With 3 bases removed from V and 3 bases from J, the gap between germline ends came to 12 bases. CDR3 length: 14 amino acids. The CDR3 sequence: CASSPQGGDYEQYF. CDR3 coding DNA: TGTGCCAGCTCACCTCAGGGGGGAGACTACGAGCAGTACTTC.

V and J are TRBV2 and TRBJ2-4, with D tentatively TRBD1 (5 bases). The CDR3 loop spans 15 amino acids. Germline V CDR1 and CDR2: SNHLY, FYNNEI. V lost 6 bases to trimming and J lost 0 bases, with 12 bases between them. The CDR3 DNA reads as TGTGCCAGCAGGAACCAGGGCCTAGCCAAAAACATTCAGTACTTC. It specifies CASRNQGLAKNIQYF.

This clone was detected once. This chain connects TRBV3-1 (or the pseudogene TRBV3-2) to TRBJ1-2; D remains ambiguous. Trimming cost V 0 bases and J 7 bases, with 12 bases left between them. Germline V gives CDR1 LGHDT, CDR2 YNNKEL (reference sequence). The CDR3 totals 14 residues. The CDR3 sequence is CASSQDSNRAGYTF. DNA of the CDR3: TGTGCCAGCAGCCAAGATAGTAATCGTGCTGGCTACACCTTC.

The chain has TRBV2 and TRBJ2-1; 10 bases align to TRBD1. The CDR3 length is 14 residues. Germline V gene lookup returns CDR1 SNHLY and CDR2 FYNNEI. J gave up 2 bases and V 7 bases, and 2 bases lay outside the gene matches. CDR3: CASNGQGAYNEQFF. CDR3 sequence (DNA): TGTGCCAGCAACGGACAGGGGGCCTACAATGAGCAGTTCTTC.

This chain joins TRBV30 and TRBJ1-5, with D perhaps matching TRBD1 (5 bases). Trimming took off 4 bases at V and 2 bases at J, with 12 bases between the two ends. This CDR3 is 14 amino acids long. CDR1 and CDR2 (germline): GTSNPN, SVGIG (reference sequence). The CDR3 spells CAWKPGGGNQPQHF. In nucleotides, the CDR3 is TGTGCCTGGAAACCCGGGGGAGGCAATCAGCCCCAGCATTTT. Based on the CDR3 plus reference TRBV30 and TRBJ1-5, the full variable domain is SQTIHQWPATLVQPVGSPLSLECTVEGTSNPNLYWYRQAAGRGLQLLFYSVGIGQISSEVPQNLSASRPQDRQFILSSKKLLLSDSGFYLCAWKPGGGNQPQHFGDGTRLSIL.

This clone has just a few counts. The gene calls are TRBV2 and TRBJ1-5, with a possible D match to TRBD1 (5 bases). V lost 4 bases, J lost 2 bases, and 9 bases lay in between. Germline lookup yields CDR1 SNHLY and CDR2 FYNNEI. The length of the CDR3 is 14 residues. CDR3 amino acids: CASSGQTGNQPQHF. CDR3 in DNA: TGTGCCAGCAGTGGACAGACGGGCAATCAGCCCCAGCATTTT.

CDR3 loop: CASSMPHGTDTQYF. For the CDR3, the DNA is TGTGCCAGTAGTATGCCCCACGGGACAGATACGCAGTATTTT. The V call is TRBV19, the J call TRBJ2-3; D gene uncertain. The germline CDR1 and CDR2 sequences are LNHDA and SQIVND (reference sequence). V was clipped by 3 bases and J by 3 bases, with 10 bases between them. The CDR3 contains 14 residues.

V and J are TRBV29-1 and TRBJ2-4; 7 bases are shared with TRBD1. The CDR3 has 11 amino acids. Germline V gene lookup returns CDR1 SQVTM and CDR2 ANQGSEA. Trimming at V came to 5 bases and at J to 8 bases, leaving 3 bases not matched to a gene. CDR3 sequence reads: CSVNRGDIQYF. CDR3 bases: TGCAGCGTTAACAGGGGCGACATTCAGTACTTC. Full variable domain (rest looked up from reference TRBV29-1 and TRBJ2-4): SAVISQKPSRDICQRGTSLTIQCQVDSQVTMMFWYRQQPGQSLTLIATANQGSEATYESGFVIDKFPISRPNLTFSTLTVSNMSPEDSSIYLCSVNRGDIQYFGAGTRLSVL.

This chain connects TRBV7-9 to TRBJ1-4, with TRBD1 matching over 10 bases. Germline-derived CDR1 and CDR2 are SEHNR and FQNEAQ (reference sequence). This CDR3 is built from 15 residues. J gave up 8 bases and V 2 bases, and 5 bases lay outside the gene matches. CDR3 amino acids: CASSLHGTGEEKLFF. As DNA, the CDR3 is TGTGCCAGCAGCTTACACGGGACAGGGGAAGAAAAACTGTTTTTT.

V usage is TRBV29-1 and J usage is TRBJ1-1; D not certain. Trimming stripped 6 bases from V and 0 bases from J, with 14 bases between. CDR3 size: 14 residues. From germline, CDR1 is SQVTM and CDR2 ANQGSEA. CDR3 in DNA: TGCAGCGTCACTAGTTCGGGGATGAACACTGAAGCTTTCTTT. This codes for CSVTSSGMNTEAFF.

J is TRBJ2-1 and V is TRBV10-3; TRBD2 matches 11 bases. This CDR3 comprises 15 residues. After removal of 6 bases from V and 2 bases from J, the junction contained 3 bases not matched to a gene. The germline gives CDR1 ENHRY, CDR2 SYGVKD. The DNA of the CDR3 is TGTGCCATCAGCCAGACTAGCGGGACCTACAATGAGCAGTTCTTC. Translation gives CAISQTSGTYNEQFF.

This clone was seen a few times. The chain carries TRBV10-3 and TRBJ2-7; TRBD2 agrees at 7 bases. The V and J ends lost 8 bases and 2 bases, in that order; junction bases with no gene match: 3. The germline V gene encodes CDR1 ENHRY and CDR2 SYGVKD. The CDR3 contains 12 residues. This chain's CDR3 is CAIGEGTYEQYF. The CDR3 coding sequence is TGTGCCATCGGGGAGGGTACCTACGAGCAGTACTTC.

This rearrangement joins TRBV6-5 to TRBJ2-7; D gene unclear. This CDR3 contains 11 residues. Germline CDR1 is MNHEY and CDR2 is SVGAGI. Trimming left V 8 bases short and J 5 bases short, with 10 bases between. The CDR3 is CASAAEHEQYF. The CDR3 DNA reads TGTGCCAGCGCGGCAGAGCACGAGCAGTACTTC.

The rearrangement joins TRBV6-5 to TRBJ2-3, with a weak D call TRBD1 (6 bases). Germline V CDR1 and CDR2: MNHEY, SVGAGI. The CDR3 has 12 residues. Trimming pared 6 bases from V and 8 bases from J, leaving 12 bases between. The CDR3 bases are TGTGCCAGCAGCAGGGGAGCTGGTACGCAGTATTTT. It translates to CASSRGAGTQYF.